This is a list of T cell receptor beta chains from one sample in a study of cytomegalovirus exposure and HLA in healthy donors. Assay: immunoSEQ multiplex PCR; the TCRdb copy retains only in-frame clones and omits some. The sample gives 350,000 or so clones, roughly 85% of which show up once; about 0.8% is in the top ten. The sample was PBMCs. The receptors come from a woman aged 18-29 years in good health and CMV-seronegative. Both conserved end residues are part of each CDR3. The D gene is left open where the match is weak. The listing skips clone size in some rows; elsewhere it reads once, few, many or a size class.

v_gene	j_gene	abundance	d_gene	CDR3nt	CDR3aa
TRBV6-5	TRBJ1-4	once	TRBD1	TGTGCCAGCAGACCGACAGGGGATGAAAAACTGTTTTTT	CASRPTGDEKLFF
TRBV23-1	TRBJ2-1	NA	NA	TGCGCCAGCAGCGGGGAAAAGGGGGTCCCCTACAATGAGCAGTTCTTC	CASSGEKGVPYNEQFF
TRBV28	TRBJ2-2	NA	NA	TGTGCCAGCAACAAATACCCGGGACACTTGACAACCGGGGAGCTGTTTTTT	CASNKYPGHLTTGELFF
TRBV4-1	TRBJ2-7	once	TRBD1	TGCGCCAGCAGCCATCAACCAGGGGGCACTTTCTCCTACGAGCAGTACTTC	CASSHQPGGTFSYEQYF
TRBV6-5	TRBJ2-3	NA	NA	TGTGCCAGCAGCCCCCCAGGGTGGACAGATACGCAGTATTTT	CASSPPGWTDTQYF
TRBV7-9	TRBJ2-7	NA	TRBD2	TGTGCCAGCAGCTTTACTTGGACTAGCGGTACACCCTACGAGCAGTACTTC	CASSFTWTSGTPYEQYF
TRBV2	TRBJ2-1	NA	NA	TGTGCCAGCAACCCCGTCGCTACCTACAATGAGCAGTTCTTC	CASNPVATYNEQFF
TRBV13	TRBJ2-1	NA	NA	TGTGCCAGCAGCTTAAGTGGGCTTCCCTACAATGAGCAGTTCTTC	CASSLSGLPYNEQFF
TRBV18	TRBJ1-2	NA	NA	TGTGCCAGCTCACCACCTGGTGGTGGAGACTATGGCTACACCTTC	CASSPPGGGDYGYTF
TRBV9	TRBJ1-5	NA	TRBD1	TGTGCCAGCAGCGATGGGACAGGGGATCAGCCCCAGCATTTT	CASSDGTGDQPQHF
TRBV10-3	TRBJ2-7	NA	NA	TGTGCCATCAGGGACACGACTGCCTTAGGGGAGCAGTACTTC	CAIRDTTALGEQYF
TRBV4-2	TRBJ2-7	NA	TRBD1	TGTGCCAGCAGTCCGACAGGGTACTACGAGCAGTACTTC	CASSPTGYYEQYF
TRBV2	TRBJ2-7	few	NA	TGTGCCAGCAGTGACCCATCGAGCGGGCAAACCTACGAGCAGTACTTC	CASSDPSSGQTYEQYF
TRBV10-3	TRBJ1-1	NA	NA	TGTGCCAATGCGGAGGGCATGAACACTGAAGCTTTCTTT	CANAEGMNTEAFF
TRBV7-7	TRBJ2-1	NA	TRBD2	TGTGCCAGCAGCTTGGGGACTAGCCGATCCCATGAGCAGTTCTTC	CASSLGTSRSHEQFF
TRBV28	TRBJ2-7	NA	NA	TGTGCCAGCAGCTCTTTCTCCTACGAGCAGTACTTC	CASSSFSYEQYF
TRBV30	TRBJ1-1	few	TRBD1	TGTGCCTGGAGTGTTGTCAGGGGGTCGGAAGCTTTCTTT	CAWSVVRGSEAFF
TRBV28	TRBJ2-7	NA	TRBD1	TGTGCCAGCACCTTTCCGGGACAGGGGTACGAGCAGTACTTC	CASTFPGQGYEQYF
TRBV30	TRBJ2-2	NA	TRBD2	TGTGCCTGGGAAAACAAGGGACTAGCGGGGGGGGAGCTGTTTTTT	CAWENKGLAGGELFF
TRBV19	TRBJ1-2	NA	TRBD1	TGTGCCAGTAGTCTCACCCCTCCAGGGGGCGCGCGGGGCTACACCTTC	CASSLTPPGGARGYTF
TRBV5-6	TRBJ2-7	once	NA	TGTGCCAGCAGCTACCAGGGGCCCTACGAGCAGTACTTC	CASSYQGPYEQYF
TRBV9	TRBJ2-1	NA	TRBD2	TGTGCCAGCAGCGTGGGCGGGAGGGCCTCCTACAATGAGCAGTTCTTC	CASSVGGRASYNEQFF
TRBV9	TRBJ2-1	NA	TRBD2	TGTGCCAGCAGCGTAACCGGGACTATGCGGAATGAGCAGTTCTTC	CASSVTGTMRNEQFF
TRBV6-8	TRBJ2-3	NA	NA	TGTGCCAGCAGCCCAGTACAGTATTTT	CASSPVQYF
TRBV28	TRBJ2-7	NA	TRBD1	TGTGCCAGCAGTGGGGACAGTTCCTACGAGCAGTACTTC	CASSGDSSYEQYF
TRBV20-1	TRBJ2-1	NA	NA	TGCAGTCCGGGGAGGGGGAATGAGCAGTTCTTC	CSPGRGNEQFF
TRBV5-1	TRBJ2-6	NA	NA	TGCGCCAGCAGCTTGGCGGGAGCTGGGGCCAACGTCCTGACTTTC	CASSLAGAGANVLTF
TRBV7-3	TRBJ2-1	NA	TRBD2	TGTGCCAGCAGCTTAGGTATGGCTAGCGGGAGGGCCTACAATGAGCAGTTCTTC	CASSLGMASGRAYNEQFF
TRBV4-1	TRBJ2-7	NA	TRBD2	TGCGCCAGCAGCCAAGCCGCCCTAGCGGCTCCCTACGAGCAGTACTTC	CASSQAALAAPYEQYF
TRBV7-3	TRBJ2-7	once	TRBD2	TGTGCCAGCAGCTTGACTAGCGGGAGAGATGGGGAGCAGTACTTC	CASSLTSGRDGEQYF
TRBV5-8	TRBJ1-2	NA	TRBD1	TGTGCCAGCAGCCCGGGACAGGGTTTTTGGGGCTACACCTTC	CASSPGQGFWGYTF
TRBV4-1	TRBJ2-1	NA	NA	TGCGCCAGCAGCCACGCCGCCGGAGGGCCTGGGGAAAATGAGCAGTTCTTC	CASSHAAGGPGENEQFF
TRBV6-5	TRBJ2-5	once	NA	TGTGCCAGCAGTCAGGAAGGAGAGACCCAGTACTTC	CASSQEGETQYF
TRBV6-4	TRBJ1-2	few	NA	TGTGCCAGCAGTCCACAGGGTTCTAACTATGGCTACACCTTC	CASSPQGSNYGYTF
TRBV4-3	TRBJ2-1	few	NA	TGCGCCAGCAGCCAAGATGAGGCTTATGAGCAGTTCTTC	CASSQDEAYEQFF
TRBV30	TRBJ1-1	few	TRBD1	TGTGCCTGGAGTGCAGGGGGGTACGACACTGAAGCTTTCTTT	CAWSAGGYDTEAFF
TRBV7-2	TRBJ2-5	NA	TRBD2	TGTGCCAGCAGCCAGGGACTAGCGGACTGGGGGACCCAGTACTTC	CASSQGLADWGTQYF
TRBV7-6	TRBJ2-7	NA	NA	TGTGCCAGCAGCTTTGGCCGATCCTACGAGCAGTACTTC	CASSFGRSYEQYF
TRBV5-1	TRBJ1-1	NA	NA	TGCGCCAGCAGCTTGGCCGGGTTGGACACTGAAGCTTTCTTT	CASSLAGLDTEAFF
TRBV29-1	TRBJ2-7	NA	TRBD2	TGCAGCGTTGATAGCGGGAGGACGGGGGAGCAGTACTTC	CSVDSGRTGEQYF
TRBV10-3	TRBJ1-3	NA	NA	TGTGCCATCAGTGAGTCGGGAACCGGGGACAATTTT	CAISESGTGDNF
TRBV4-2	TRBJ1-5	NA	NA	TGTGCCAGCAGCCAAGAGGGGCAGCCAGATCAGCCCCAGCATTTT	CASSQEGQPDQPQHF